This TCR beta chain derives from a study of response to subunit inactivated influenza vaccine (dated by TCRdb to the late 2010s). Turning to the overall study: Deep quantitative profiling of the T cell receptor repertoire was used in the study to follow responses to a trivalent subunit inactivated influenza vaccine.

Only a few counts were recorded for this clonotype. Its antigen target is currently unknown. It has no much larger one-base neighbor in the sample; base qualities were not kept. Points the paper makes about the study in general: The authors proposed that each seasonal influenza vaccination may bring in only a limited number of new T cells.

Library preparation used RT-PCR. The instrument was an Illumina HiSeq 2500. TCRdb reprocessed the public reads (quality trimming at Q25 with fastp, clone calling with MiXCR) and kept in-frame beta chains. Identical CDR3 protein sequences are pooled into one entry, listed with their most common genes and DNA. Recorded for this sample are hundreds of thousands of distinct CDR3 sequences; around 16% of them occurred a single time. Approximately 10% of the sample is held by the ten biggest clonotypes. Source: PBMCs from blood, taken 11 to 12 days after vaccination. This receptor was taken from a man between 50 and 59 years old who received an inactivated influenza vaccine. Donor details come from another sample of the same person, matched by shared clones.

At the DNA level, the sequence is TGTGCCAGCAGTTTATCGAAGTCCTACGAGCAGTACTTC. Its protein product is CASSLSKSYEQYF. The sequence is built from TRBV28 and TRBJ2-7, with no confident D gene call. V and J are truncated by 1 base and 1 base respectively, leaving an intervening sequence of 5 bases. The CDR3 contains 13 residues, cysteine and phenylalanine counted. The entry retains the CDR3 DNA only, 39 bases that are in frame from base 1. The germline V gene gives CDR1 as MDHEN and CDR2 as SYDVKM.